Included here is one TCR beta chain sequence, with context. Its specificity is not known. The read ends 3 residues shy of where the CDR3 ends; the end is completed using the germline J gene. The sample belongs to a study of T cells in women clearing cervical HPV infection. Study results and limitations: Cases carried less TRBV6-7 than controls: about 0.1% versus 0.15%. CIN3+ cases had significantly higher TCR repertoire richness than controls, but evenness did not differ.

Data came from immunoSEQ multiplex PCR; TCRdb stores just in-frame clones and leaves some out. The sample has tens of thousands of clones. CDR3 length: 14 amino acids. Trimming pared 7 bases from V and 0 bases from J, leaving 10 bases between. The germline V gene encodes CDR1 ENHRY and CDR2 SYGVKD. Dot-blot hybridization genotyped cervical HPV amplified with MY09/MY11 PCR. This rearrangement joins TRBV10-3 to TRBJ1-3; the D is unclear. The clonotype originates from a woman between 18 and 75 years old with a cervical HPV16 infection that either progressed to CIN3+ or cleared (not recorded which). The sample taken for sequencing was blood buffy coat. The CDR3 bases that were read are TGTGCCATCATGGCGGGGATCTCTGGAAACACC. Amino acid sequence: CAIMAGISGNT. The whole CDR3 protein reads CAIMAGISGNTIYF.